This TCR beta chain originates from a study of breast tumors, draining lymph nodes, adjacent tissues. The study's findings and limits: The lymph node origin of tumor T cells was framed as consistent with a hypothesis, not demonstrated. Tumor and nontumor repertoires were significantly more similar in luminal-like than in basal-like breast cancer. Data fit most tumor T cells coming from lymph node, expanding in tumor.

TCRdb passed the multiplex PCR reads through MiXCR, listing each CDR3 protein once. The sample includes some 97,000 distinct CDR3 sequences, less than 25% seen only once; the top ten take 1% to 1.5%. In its sample, this clonotype was seen many times. Antigen: not known. Samples came from axillary lymph nodes draining the breast cancer. V lost 5 bases, J lost 4 bases, and 8 bases lay in between. From germline, CDR1 is MNHEY and CDR2 SVGAGI. The CDR3 runs to 12 residues. This receptor was obtained from a female donor with breast cancer. Some clones in this sample may be carry-over from other donors' samples. The sample was axillary lymph node tissue. This chain uses TRBV6-5 with TRBJ1-2; D unresolved. CDR3 DNA sequence: TGTGCCAGCAGTGGACGGACCTATGGCTACACCTTC. Translated, it gives CASSGRTYGYTF.